These 3 T cell receptor beta chains were sequenced from one sample in a study of blood T cell repertoires in COVID-19. TCRdb's copy holds only in-frame clones and misses some; the assay was immunoSEQ multiplex PCR. The sample contains approximately 210,000 clones, 80% to 90% of which appear only once. The sequenced material came from peripheral blood. These receptors all come from a man younger than 45 with active or convalescent COVID-19.

The chain joins TRBV3-1 (or the pseudogene TRBV3-2) to TRBJ1-5, with 7 bases that match TRBD1. Per germline, CDR1 LGHDT and CDR2 YNNKEL (reference sequence). V trimming: 0 bases; J trimming: 2 bases; junction bases outside the gene matches: 13. This CDR3 has 19 residues. CDR3 in DNA: TGTGCCAGCAGCCAAGAAGACAAGACAGGGCTTTCCTGCAATCAGCCCCAGCATTTT. It codes for CASSQEDKTGLSCNQPQHF.

The sample holds a few counts of this clone. This chain uses TRBV3-1 (or the pseudogene TRBV3-2) with TRBJ1-2; 10 bases are a match to TRBD1. The CDR3 consists of 14 residues. Germline V CDR1 and CDR2: LGHDT, YNNKEL (reference sequence). Germline trimming cut 4 bases from V and 4 bases from J; bases unmatched to any gene: 3. CDR3 DNA: TGTGCCAGCAGCCCGGGGACAGGGGTCTATGGCTACACCTTC. Its translation: CASSPGTGVYGYTF.

J is TRBJ2-5 and V is TRBV20-1; D ambiguous. CDR1 and CDR2 (germline): DFQATT, SNEGSKA (reference sequence). Trimming took off 7 bases at V and 2 bases at J, with 8 bases between the two ends. CDR3 length: 11 amino acids. CDR3 sequence: CSVLQQETQYF. Written as DNA, the CDR3 is TGCAGTGTTTTGCAGCAAGAGACCCAGTACTTC.